This T cell receptor (beta chain) was documented in a study of cytomegalovirus exposure and HLA in healthy donors (dated by TCRdb to 2017 to 2019). Regarding the study in general: According to an earlier analysis of around 600 of the donors, about 179 million T cells yielded 100 million or so unique TCR beta sequences and around 300 Gb of sequence data. Among the approximately 420 genotyped donors, around 81% belonged to the genetic ancestry cluster associated with self-reported Caucasian donors. To predict cytomegalovirus infection status, the study brought together high-throughput TCR immunosequencing, statistical association of individual TCRs with disease status, and machine learning. The study aimed to test whether signatures of past pathogen exposure could be identified by cataloging public T cell receptors. About 300 gigabases of sequencing data and approximately 93 million unique TCR sequences were included in an early release covering several hundred HLA-typed donors. An earlier analysis of approximately 630 of the donors applied high-throughput TCR beta sequencing to assess whether each TCR beta V gene segment acted as functional or pseudogenic. Typing coverage varied by locus: roughly 620-640 donors for A, B, C, DRB1 and DQB1; roughly 500 for DQA1; around 570 for DPA1; more than 450 for DPB1. A handful of DR-DQ haplotypes were handled as single units for association and clustering because linkage in the cohort was strong. The study profiled the T cell repertoires of fewer than 850 subjects by immunosequencing and related them to cytomegalovirus serostatus. A later genetic analysis used genome-wide SNP genotypes for about 60% of the 666 donors, treating that subset as a discovery cohort. Class I and class II HLA loci were covered by the typing at four-digit resolution. Across approximately 400 genotyped donors of the cohort, an average of about 250,000 unique TCR beta nucleotide sequences per donor were sequenced, and roughly 20% of those sequences were non-productive. In a later analysis, previously published TCR beta repertoires from some 640 donors were re-analyzed and high-resolution HLA genotyping was added so that TCR occurrence patterns could be studied. Every discovery cohort repertoire had been produced on one sequencing platform. Rather than using new phenotypic data, the later analysis identified candidate immune exposures from TCR beta sequences and from how often those sequences occurred across donors. Donor age, sex, ethnicity and CMV serostatus were compiled alongside the repertoire data. Besides the first cohort of roughly 640 subjects, a separate validation cohort made up of 120 different subjects was used. Overall results and qualifications from the work: Several of the top co-occurrence clusters appeared to be linked to parvovirus B19, influenza, CMV and Epstein-Barr virus, according to a later analysis. Some IMGT-functional V segments, including TRBV6-2 and TRBV6-3, could not be told apart with the 87-base-pair reads, so those segments were excluded. The earlier analysis of some 540 of the donors excluded roughly 17 rarely observed V segments, including chromosome 9 orphons, because counts were too low. Sequencing depth was assumed to be roughly uniform across donors in the presence/absence analyses, though that assumption may not hold. A group of highly shared sequence variants was considered likely to be a technical artifact of the sequencing pipeline. Correlated functional status among segregating V segments might be attributable to linkage disequilibrium, but an unknown experimental factor could not be ruled out. The study listed approximately 150 TCR beta chains as associated with cytomegalovirus. At a false discovery rate of 0.05, a later analysis linked approximately 18,000 TCR beta sequences to specific HLA alleles. In this cohort, only TCR beta chains were sequenced, and detectable features were limited by the absence of alpha or paired-chain data. In a later analysis, HLA-associated TCR beta chains showed more clonal expansion and lower generation probabilities than non-associated chains that were equally common. Most TCR sequences were seen in very few donors, while some public TCRs were found in many individuals. Because HLA typing was missing for some donors at each locus, association tests included only the typed subset. According to a later analysis, TCR association rates differed among HLA loci, with DRB1 alleles showing the most associated TCRs and HLA-C alleles showing the fewest. In a later analysis, most CMV-associated TCR beta chains were found to appear HLA-restricted, with HLA associations seemingly driven largely by CMV exposure. According to the authors, the approach could potentially be generalized to other disease states and immunological phenotypes. A further reported finding was that TCR beta sequences accurately predicted the HLA-A and HLA-B alleles for most subjects in the first cohort. The only immune exposure information available for the cohort was CMV serostatus. In a later genetic analysis, fewer N-insertions in productive TCRs were reported among donors in an Asian-associated ancestry cluster than the approximately 670-donor mean. In both the original and validation cohorts, the classifier was reported to diagnose cytomegalovirus status with high specificity and sensitivity. A later genetic analysis associated a missense DCLRE1C variant with V-gene and J-gene trimming of TCR beta chains, and an independent cohort replicated the association. In an earlier analysis of about 600 of the donors, most TCR beta V segments appeared in productive rearrangements about 87% or about 30% of the time, broadly matching IMGT annotations. Assigning TCR associations to individual alleles was difficult when HLA alleles, especially DR and DQ, strongly co-occurred. In vitro tests confirmed that three of the cytomegalovirus-associated TCR beta chains recognize cytomegalovirus antigens.

The cohort was made up of approximately 670 healthy bone marrow donors. All cohort members were sampled while nominally healthy, although unrecorded immune exposures were likely present. The donor tested CMV seronegative, placing the donor among the 352 seronegative members of the cohort. A peripheral blood sample was provided by each donor, and peripheral blood mononuclear cells were used for TCR beta sequencing. The Qiagen DNeasy Blood Extraction Kit was used to extract genomic DNA from the blood cell samples. In regard to this clone: The antigen it recognizes is unknown. No clone much larger than this one lies a single base away; base qualities are absent.

Libraries came from the immunoSEQ multiplex PCR assay. For the multiplex PCR, a mixture combining 60 forward primers for TCR Vbeta segments and 13 reverse primers for TCR Jbeta segments was used. Amplification of the CDR3 region of rearranged TCR beta genes was performed with a multiplex PCR assay on genomic DNA. Amplified TCR beta libraries were sequenced as 87-base-pair reads on the Illumina HiSeq System. The authors' analysis ran thus. A later analysis tallied tens of millions of unique TCR beta chains across the 666 repertoires, and approximately 12 million of those chains were shared by two or more donors. Raw reads were error-corrected and collapsed into unique sequences by a nearest-neighbor algorithm in which closely related sequences were merged to remove PCR and sequencing errors. To assign V, D and J gene segments, CDR3 sequences were aligned to IMGT reference sequences. For a sequence to be retained, a match of at least six nucleotides was required to both a V gene segment and a J gene segment. A rearrangement counted as productive if the CDR3 had no stop codons and remained in frame with V and J, and every other rearrangement counted as non-productive. Following IMGT convention, CDR3 was defined as the stretch from the second conserved V-encoded cysteine to the conserved J-encoded phenylalanine. In an earlier analysis of approximately 500 of the donors, sequences lacking an unambiguous match to a single V gene segment were excluded. In an earlier analysis of approximately 550 of the donors, V segments were called functional above 56.7% productive rearrangements and were called segregating when the between-donor standard deviation exceeded 5%. A statistical classification framework was built for diagnosing cytomegalovirus status from the catalog of TCR beta chain sequences. In a later analysis, V and J genes were assigned by comparing TCR nucleotide sequences against IMGT/GENE-DB human TR gene sequences. A later analysis assigned CDR3 sequences and most-parsimonious VDJ recombination scenarios with the TCRdist pipeline. A later analysis defined each TCR beta chain by its CDR3 amino acid sequence plus V-gene family, and excluded reads lacking a unique V-gene family. As a way to deal with suspected cross-contamination and a sequencing artifact, a later analysis dropped under 600 nucleotide sequences that were highly shared and had low generation probability. For each public chain, a later analysis derived a clonal expansion index from normalized ranks of inferred template counts within each repertoire. In a later analysis, generation probabilities were computed using a VDJ recombination model fitted to out-of-frame rearrangements, and the results were checked against IGoR. Hypergeometric tests were used in a later analysis to score TCR-TCR, TCR-HLA and TCR-CMV co-occurrence, with a repertoire-size bias correction applied to the TCR pairs. False discovery rates were estimated in a later analysis by permuting HLA or CMV assignments 20 times. In a later analysis, co-occurring TCRs were grouped using DBSCAN, and TCRdist sequence similarity was added for clustering within HLA-allele-positive subsets. Repertoires with fewer than 30,000 or more than 120,000 public chains were left out of co-occurrence clustering, as were a handful of repertoires with anomalous nucleotide sharing. Not all clones reach the TCRdb copy of this immuneACCESS table, which keeps in-frame sequences only. Checked studies attribute under half of the gap to unresolved V genes and leave the rest unexplained. Clone size and the V and J calls come from that table; the DNA yielded D and trimming. The sample records around 190,000 clones, approximately 79% of which are singletons. Approximately 0.7% of the sample goes to the ten largest clones.

Reading the germline V gene (reference sequence) gives CDR1 SGHKS and CDR2 YYEKEE. The trim is 4 bases for V and 2 bases for J, with a gap of 16 bases between the germline ends. There are 15 amino acids in the CDR3, from cysteine to phenylalanine inclusive. The CDR3 DNA has 45 bases and is translated from base 1. Sequences were obtained from PBMCs. The sequence was collected from a woman aged 40 to 50 in good health and CMV-seronegative. Recombination joined TRBV5-5 with TRBJ2-7; a tentative D call is TRBD2 (6 bases match). The CDR3 region reads CASSQTAGVPYEQYF. The sequenced DNA is TGTGCCAGCAGCCAGACAGCGGGTGTCCCCTACGAGCAGTACTTC.